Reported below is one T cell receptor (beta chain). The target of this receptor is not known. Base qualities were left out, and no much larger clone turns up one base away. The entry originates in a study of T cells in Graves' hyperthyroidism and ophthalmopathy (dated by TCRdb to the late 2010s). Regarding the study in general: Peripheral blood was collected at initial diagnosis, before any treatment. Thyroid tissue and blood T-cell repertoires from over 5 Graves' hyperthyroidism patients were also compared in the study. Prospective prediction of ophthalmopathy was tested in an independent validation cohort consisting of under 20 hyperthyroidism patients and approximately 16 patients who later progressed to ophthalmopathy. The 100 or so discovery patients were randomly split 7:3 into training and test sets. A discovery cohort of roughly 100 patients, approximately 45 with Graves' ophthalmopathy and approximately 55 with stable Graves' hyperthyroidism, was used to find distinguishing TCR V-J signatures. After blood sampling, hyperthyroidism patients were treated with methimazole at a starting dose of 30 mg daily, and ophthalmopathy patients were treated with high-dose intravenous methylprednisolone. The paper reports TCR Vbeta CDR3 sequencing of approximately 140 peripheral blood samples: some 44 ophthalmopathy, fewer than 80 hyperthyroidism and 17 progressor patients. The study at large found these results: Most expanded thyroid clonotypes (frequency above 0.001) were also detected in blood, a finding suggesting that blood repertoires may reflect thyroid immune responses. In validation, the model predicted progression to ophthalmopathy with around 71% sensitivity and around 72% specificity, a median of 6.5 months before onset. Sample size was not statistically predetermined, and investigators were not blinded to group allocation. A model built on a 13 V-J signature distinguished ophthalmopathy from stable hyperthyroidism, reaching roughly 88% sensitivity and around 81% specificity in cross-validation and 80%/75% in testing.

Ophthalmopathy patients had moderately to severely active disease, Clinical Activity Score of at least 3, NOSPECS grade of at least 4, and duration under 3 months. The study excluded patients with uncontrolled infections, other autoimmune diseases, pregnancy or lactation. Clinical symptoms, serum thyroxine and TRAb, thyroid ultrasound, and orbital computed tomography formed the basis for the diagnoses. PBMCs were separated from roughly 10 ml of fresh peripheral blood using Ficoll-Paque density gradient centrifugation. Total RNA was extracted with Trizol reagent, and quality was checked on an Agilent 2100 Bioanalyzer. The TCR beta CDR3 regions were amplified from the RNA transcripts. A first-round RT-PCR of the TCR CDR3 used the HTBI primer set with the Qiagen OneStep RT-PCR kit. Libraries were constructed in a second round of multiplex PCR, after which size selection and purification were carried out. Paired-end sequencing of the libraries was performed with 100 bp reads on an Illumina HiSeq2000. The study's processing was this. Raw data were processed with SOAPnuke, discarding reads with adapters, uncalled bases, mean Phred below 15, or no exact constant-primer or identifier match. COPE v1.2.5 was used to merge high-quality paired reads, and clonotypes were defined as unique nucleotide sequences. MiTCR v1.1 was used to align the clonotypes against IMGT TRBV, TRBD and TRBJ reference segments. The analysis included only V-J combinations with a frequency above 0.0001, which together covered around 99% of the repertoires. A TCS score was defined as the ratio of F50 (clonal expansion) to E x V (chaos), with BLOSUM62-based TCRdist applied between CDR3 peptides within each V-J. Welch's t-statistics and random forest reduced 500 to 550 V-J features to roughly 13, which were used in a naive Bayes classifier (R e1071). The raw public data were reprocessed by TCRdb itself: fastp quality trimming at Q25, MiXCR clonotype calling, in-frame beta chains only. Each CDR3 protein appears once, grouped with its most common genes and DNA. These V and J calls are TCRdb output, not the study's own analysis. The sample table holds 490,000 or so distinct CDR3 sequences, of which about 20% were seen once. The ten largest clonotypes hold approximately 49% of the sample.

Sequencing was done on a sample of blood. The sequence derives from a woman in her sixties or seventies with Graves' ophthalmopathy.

CDR3 reads: CASSLVEGGRYEQYF. The nucleotide sequence is given as TGCGCCAGCAGCTTGGTAGAGGGTGGAAGGTACGAGCAGTACTTC. The rearrangement combines TRBV5-1 with TRBJ2-7; a tentative D call is TRBD2 (5 bases match). V and J are truncated by 0 bases and 4 bases respectively, leaving an intervening sequence of 14 bases. CDR1 and CDR2 are drawn from the germline V gene: SGHRS, YFSETQ. Inclusive of the bounding cysteine and phenylalanine, the CDR3 is 15 residues long. Here the CDR3 DNA is all that survives: 45 bases in frame from base 1. The CDR3, completed at both ends by the reference TRBV5-1 and TRBJ2-7 genes, gives the full variable domain KAGVTQTPRYLIKTRGQQVTLSCSPISGHRSVSWYQQTPGQGLQFLFEYFSETQRNKGNFPGRFSGRQFSNSRSEMNVSTLELGDSALYLCASSLVEGGRYEQYFGPGTRLTVT.